A single sample is the source of the 15 T cell receptor beta chains below, sequenced in a study of monozygotic twins with inflammatory bowel disease. Each CDR3 protein gets one entry in TCRdb, which reprocessed the 5' RACE reads and gives no DNA. The sample has hundreds of thousands of distinct CDR3 sequences. What was sequenced was blood. The receptor set was obtained from a human donor with ulcerative colitis or Crohn's disease, or a healthy co-twin of an affected twin (not recorded which).

The chain couples TRBV6-2 or TRBV6-3 to TRBJ2-1; lacking DNA, the TRBD2 call made by TCRdb goes unchecked. This CDR3 is built from 15 residues. The germline CDR1 and CDR2 sequences are MNHEY and SVGEGT. CDR3: CASRLRRGGSREQFF.

V and J are TRBV5-1 and TRBJ2-3; the D call of TRBD1 rests on TCRdb alone, since no DNA is present to check it. Germline V CDR1 and CDR2: SGHRS, YFSETQ. This CDR3 has 14 residues. CDR3 protein: CASSSGTGLDTQYF.

This CDR3 is CSASVGAGNTIYF. The rearrangement uses TRBV20-1 and TRBJ1-3; TCRdb gives TRBD1 as the D gene, but with no DNA this cannot be confirmed. This CDR3 is built from 13 residues. Germline V gives CDR1 DFQATT, CDR2 SNEGSKA (reference sequence).

The chain is built from TRBV12-3 or TRBV12-4 and TRBJ2-7; there is no DNA to check the TCRdb D call of TRBD2. The CDR3 is 14 amino acids. The CDR3 is CASREDLATYEQYF.

The chain uses TRBV14 and TRBJ2-7; TCRdb outputs TRBD1, but without DNA this stays unchecked. The germline CDR1 and CDR2 sequences are SGHDN and FVKESK. CDR3 size: 16 residues. CDR3 sequence: CASSQTGTFITYEQYF.

The CDR3 is CASSFDPGQGAYEQYF. The rearrangement links TRBV7-9 to TRBJ2-7; checking the TCRdb D call of TRBD1 is not possible without DNA. Germline-derived CDR1 and CDR2 are SEHNR and FQNEAQ (reference sequence). The CDR3 consists of 16 residues.

CDR3 protein: CASGQGGTEAFF. This rearrangement joins TRBV7-9 to TRBJ1-1; there is no DNA to check the TCRdb D call of TRBD1. CDR3 length equals 12 residues. The germline V gene has CDR1 SEHNR and CDR2 FQNEAQ (reference sequence).

The gene calls are TRBV30 and TRBJ2-1. The CDR3 sequence is 13 residues long. CDR1 and CDR2 from the germline V gene are GTSNPN and SVGIG (reference sequence). The CDR3 protein is CACGPQQYNEQFF.

V gene TRBV30 combines with J gene TRBJ2-2; TCRdb outputs TRBD2, but without DNA this stays unchecked. From germline, CDR1 is GTSNPN and CDR2 SVGIG (reference sequence). There are 14 residues in the CDR3. CDR3 loop: CAWSVGGSGGELFF.

The chain combines TRBV6-1 with TRBJ2-6; the TRBD1 assignment by TCRdb is unverifiable without DNA. Germline loops: CDR1 MNHNS, CDR2 SASEGT. This CDR3 contains 15 residues. CDR3 in amino acids: CASGDREAGANVLTF.

The CDR3 reads CASSLKGGVGQYF. This sequence joins TRBV7-2 and TRBJ2-7; there is no DNA to check the TCRdb D call of TRBD1. This CDR3 comprises 13 residues. CDR1 and CDR2 (germline): SGHTA, FQGNSA.

The J gene is TRBJ2-7, the V gene TRBV28. This CDR3 is 13 amino acids long. Germline V gene lookup returns CDR1 MDHEN and CDR2 SYDVKM. The CDR3 protein is CASASHRSYEQYF. The whole variable domain, filled in from reference TRBV28 and TRBJ2-7, reads DVKVTQSSRYLVKRTGEKVFLECVQDMDHENMFWYRQDPGLGLRLIYFSYDVKMKEKGDIPEGYSVSREKKERFSLILESASTNQTSMYLCASASHRSYEQYFGPGTRLTVT.

The genes are TRBV12-3 or TRBV12-4 and TRBJ2-6; the D gene TCRdb calls, TRBD1, cannot be checked with no DNA. The CDR3 has 17 residues. CDR3 sequence reads: CASSNGGFTSGANVLTF.

V usage is TRBV29-1 and J usage is TRBJ2-7; TCRdb gives TRBD1 as the D gene, but with no DNA this cannot be confirmed. The CDR3 length is 13 residues. The germline CDR1 and CDR2 sequences are SQVTM and ANQGSEA. CDR3 region: CSTWDRGSHEQYF.

The V gene is TRBV20-1, the J gene TRBJ2-7; TCRdb proposes TRBD1, but this gene call is untestable without DNA. CDR3 size: 14 residues. Germline lookup yields CDR1 DFQATT and CDR2 SNEGSKA (reference sequence). CDR3 region: CSAVWTGRVHEQYF.